This T cell receptor beta chain was identified in a study of blood T cell repertoires in COVID-19. Background on the study: Acute and convalescent COVID-19 specimens originated in the United States, Italy and Spain.

The CDR3 is 11 amino acids. The germline CDR1 and CDR2 sequences are SGHDN and FVKESK. Trimming took off 4 bases at V and 7 bases at J, with 4 bases between the two ends. Methods used by the authors: Quantification of nucleated cells was approximated via reference gene primer amplification. Assay: immunoSEQ multiplex PCR; the TCRdb copy retains only in-frame clones and omits some. The V and J calls and clone size are taken from that table; D and trimming were inferred from the DNA. The sample includes roughly 160,000 clones, about 88% of them seen just once. This TCR came from a man aged 18 to 29 with acute or convalescent COVID-19. This chain joins TRBV14 and TRBJ2-2; D gene unclear. Sample: peripheral blood. The CDR3 DNA follows: TGTGCCAGCAGCCTAGTCGGGGAGCTGTTTTTT. The encoded protein is CASSLVGELFF.